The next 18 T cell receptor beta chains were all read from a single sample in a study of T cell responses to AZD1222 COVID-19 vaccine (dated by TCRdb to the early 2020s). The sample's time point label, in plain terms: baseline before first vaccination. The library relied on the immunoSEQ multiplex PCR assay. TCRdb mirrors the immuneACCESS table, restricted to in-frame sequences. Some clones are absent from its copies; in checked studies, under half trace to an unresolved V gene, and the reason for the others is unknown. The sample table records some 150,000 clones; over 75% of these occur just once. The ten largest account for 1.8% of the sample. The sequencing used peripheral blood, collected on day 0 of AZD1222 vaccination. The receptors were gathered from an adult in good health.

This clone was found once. CDR3 amino acids: CAISERGLAGATEQFF. CDR3 DNA: TGTGCCATCAGTGAGAGGGGACTAGCGGGAGCTACTGAGCAGTTCTTC. The chain employs TRBV10-3 and TRBJ2-1; 14 bases match TRBD2. The germline V gene encodes CDR1 ENHRY and CDR2 SYGVKD. V shed 2 bases and J 9 bases; nucleotides not matched to a gene: 6. The CDR3 is 16 residues long.

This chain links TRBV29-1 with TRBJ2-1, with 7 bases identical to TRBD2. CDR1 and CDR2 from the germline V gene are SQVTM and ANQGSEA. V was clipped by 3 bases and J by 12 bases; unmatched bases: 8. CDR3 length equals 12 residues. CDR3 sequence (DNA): TGCAGCGTTGACTCGAGCGGGGTTGGGCAGTTCTTC. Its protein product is CSVDSSGVGQFF.

The CDR3 DNA reads TGTGCCAGTAGTATGACCCAGGGTGGTATCTCACCCCTCCACTTT. It encodes CASSMTQGGISPLHF. The chain joins TRBV19 to TRBJ1-6; D is possibly TRBD1 (5 bases). The V end was cut by 3 bases, the J end by 10 bases, with 16 bases between. The length of the CDR3 is 15 residues. Germline V gene sequence: CDR1 LNHDA, CDR2 SQIVND (reference sequence).

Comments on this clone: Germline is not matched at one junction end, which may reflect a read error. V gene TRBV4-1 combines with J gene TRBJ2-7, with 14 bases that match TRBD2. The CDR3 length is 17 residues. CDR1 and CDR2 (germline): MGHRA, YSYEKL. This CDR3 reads CASSQGLAGGPSHEQYF. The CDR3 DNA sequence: TGCGCCAGCAGCCAAGGACTAGCGGGAGGGCCCTCCCACGAGCAGTACTTC.

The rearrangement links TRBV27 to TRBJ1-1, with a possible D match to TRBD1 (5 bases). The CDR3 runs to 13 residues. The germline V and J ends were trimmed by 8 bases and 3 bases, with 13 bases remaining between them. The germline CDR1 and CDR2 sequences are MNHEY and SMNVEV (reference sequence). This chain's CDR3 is CASSVGAYTEAFF. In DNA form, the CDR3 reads TGTGCCAGCTCAGTCGGGGCGTACACTGAAGCTTTCTTT.

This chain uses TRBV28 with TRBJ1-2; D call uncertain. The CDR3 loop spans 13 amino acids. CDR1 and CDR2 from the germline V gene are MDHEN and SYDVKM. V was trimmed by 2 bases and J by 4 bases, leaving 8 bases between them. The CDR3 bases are TGTGCCAGCAGTTTAGGCAGCCTCTATGGCTACACCTTC. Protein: CASSLGSLYGYTF.

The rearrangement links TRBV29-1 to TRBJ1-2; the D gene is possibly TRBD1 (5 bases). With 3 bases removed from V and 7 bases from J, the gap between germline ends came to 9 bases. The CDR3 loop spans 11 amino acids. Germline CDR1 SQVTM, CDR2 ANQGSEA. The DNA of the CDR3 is TGCAGCGTTGAGGGGGTCCGTGGCTACACCTTC. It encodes CSVEGVRGYTF.

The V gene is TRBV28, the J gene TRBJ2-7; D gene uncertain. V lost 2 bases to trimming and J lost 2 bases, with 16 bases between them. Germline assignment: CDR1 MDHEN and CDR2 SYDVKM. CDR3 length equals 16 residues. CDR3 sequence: CASSLISTGDPYEQYF. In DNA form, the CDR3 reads TGTGCCAGCAGTTTAATTTCCACTGGCGACCCCTACGAGCAGTACTTC.

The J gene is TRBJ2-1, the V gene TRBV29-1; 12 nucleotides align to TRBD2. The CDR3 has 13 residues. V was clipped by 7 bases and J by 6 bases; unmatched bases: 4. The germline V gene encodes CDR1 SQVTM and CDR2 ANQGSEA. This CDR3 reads CSGTSGNLNEQFF. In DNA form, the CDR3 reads TGCAGCGGGACTAGCGGGAACCTCAATGAGCAGTTCTTC.

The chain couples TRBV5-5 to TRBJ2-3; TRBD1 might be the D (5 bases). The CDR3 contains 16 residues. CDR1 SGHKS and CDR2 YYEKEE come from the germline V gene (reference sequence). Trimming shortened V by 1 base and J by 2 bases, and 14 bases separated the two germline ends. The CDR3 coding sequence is TGTGCCAGCAGCTTGAAGCTGACAGCGAACACAGATACGCAGTATTTT. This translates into CASSLKLTANTDTQYF.

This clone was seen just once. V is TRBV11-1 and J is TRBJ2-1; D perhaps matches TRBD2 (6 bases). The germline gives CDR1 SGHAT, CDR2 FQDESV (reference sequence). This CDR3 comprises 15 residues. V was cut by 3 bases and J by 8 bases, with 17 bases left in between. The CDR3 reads CASSLEGRHADEQFF. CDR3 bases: TGTGCCAGCAGCTTGGAGGGGAGACACGCAGATGAGCAGTTCTTC.

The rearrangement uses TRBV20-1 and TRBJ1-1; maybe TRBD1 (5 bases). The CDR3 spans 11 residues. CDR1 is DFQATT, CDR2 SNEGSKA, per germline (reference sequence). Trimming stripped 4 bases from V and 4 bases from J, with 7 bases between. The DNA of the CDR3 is TGCAGTGCTAAAAGGGGCACTGAAGCTTTCTTT. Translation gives CSAKRGTEAFF.

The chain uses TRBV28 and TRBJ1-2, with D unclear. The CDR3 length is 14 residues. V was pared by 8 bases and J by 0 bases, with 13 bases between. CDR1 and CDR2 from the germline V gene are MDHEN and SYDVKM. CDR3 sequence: CASESIGTNYGYTF. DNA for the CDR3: TGTGCCAGCGAATCAATTGGCACTAACTATGGCTACACCTTC.

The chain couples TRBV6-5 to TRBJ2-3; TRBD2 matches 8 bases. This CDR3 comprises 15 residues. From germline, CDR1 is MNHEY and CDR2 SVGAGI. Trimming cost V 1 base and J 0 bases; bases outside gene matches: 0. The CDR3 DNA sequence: TGTGCCAGCAGTTACTTAGCGGGGAGCACAGATACGCAGTATTTT. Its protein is CASSYLAGSTDTQYF.

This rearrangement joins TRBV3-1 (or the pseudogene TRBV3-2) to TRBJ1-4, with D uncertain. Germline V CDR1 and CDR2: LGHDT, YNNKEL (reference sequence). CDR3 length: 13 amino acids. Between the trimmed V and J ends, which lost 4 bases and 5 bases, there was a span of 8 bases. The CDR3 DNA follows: TGTGCCAGCAGCCTCCGTTTAAATGAAAAACTGTTTTTT. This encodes CASSLRLNEKLFF.

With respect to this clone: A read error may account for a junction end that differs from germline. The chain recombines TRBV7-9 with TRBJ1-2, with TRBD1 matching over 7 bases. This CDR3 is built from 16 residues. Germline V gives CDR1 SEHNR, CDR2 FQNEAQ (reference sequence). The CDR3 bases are TGTGCCAGCAGCCAAGACTTGACAGGGCGTAACAATGGCTACACCTTC. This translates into CASSQDLTGRNNGYTF.

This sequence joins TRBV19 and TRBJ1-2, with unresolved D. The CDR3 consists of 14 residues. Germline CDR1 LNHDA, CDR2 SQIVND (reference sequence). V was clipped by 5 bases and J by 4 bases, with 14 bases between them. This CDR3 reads CASSFGRPFYGYTF. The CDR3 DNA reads TGTGCCAGTAGTTTTGGACGGCCCTTCTATGGCTACACCTTC.

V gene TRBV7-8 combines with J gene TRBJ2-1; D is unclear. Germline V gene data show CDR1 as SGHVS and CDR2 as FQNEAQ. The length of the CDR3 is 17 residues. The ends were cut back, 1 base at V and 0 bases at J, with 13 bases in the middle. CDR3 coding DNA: TGTGCCAGCAGCTTAGTTAAAGACTTCCCCTCCTACAATGAGCAGTTCTTC. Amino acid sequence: CASSLVKDFPSYNEQFF.